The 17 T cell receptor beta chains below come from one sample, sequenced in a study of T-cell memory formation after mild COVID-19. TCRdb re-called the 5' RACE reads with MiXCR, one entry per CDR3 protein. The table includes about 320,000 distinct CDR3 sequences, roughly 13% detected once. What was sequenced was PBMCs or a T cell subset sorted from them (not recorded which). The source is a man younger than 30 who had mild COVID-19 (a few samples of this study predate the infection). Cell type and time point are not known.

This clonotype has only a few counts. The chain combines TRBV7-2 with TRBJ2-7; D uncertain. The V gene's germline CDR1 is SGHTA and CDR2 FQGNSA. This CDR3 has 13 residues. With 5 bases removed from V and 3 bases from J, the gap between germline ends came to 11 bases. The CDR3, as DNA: TGTGCCAGCAGCCCCGGGCCGCGCTACGAGCAGTACGTC. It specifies CASSPGPRYEQYV.

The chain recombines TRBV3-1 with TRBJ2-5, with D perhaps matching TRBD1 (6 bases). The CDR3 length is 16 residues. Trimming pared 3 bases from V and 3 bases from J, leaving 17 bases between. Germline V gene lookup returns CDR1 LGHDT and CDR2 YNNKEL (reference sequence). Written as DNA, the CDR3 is TGTGCCAGCAGCCAGTTCAGGGGCCGGGACGAAGAGACCCAGTACTTC. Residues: CASSQFRGRDEETQYF.

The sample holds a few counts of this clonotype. The CDR3 DNA sequence: TGTGCCACCAGGGAACTGAACACCGGGGAGCTGTTTTTT. Protein sequence: CATRELNTGELFF. The genes are TRBV15 and TRBJ2-2; D ambiguous. V gave up 6 bases and J gave up 1 base, with 6 bases separating them. Germline values: CDR1 LNHNV, CDR2 YYDKDF (reference sequence). The CDR3 loop spans 13 amino acids.

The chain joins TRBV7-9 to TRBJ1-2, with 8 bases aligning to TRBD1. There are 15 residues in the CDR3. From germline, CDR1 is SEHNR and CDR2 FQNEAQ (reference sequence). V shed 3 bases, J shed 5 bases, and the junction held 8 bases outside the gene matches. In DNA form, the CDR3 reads TGTGCCAGCAGCTTTTCGCAGGGGGCGGAATATGGCTACACCTTC. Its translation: CASSFSQGAEYGYTF.

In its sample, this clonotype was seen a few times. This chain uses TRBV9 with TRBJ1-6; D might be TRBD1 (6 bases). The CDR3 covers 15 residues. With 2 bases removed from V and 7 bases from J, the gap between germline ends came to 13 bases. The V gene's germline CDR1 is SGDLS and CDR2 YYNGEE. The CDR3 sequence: CASSVQGSVNSPLHF. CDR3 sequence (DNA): TGTGCCAGCAGCGTGCAGGGGTCGGTGAATTCACCCCTCCACTTT.

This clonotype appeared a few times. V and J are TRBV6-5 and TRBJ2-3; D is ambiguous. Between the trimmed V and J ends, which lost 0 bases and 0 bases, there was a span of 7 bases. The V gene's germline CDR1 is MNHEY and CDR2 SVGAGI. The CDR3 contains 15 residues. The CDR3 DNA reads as TGTGCCAGCAGTTACTCGAGCATCAGCACAGATACGCAGTATTTT. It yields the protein CASSYSSISTDTQYF.

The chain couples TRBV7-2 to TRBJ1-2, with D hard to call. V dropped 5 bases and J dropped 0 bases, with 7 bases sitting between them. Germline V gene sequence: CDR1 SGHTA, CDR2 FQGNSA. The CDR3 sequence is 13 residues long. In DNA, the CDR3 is TGTGCCAGCAGCCCAGAAACTAACTATGGCTACACCTTC. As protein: CASSPETNYGYTF.

The chain's CDR3 is CASSPGPPYEQYF. CDR3 DNA: TGCGCCAGCTCTCCGGGACCACCCTACGAGCAGTACTTC. The J gene is TRBJ2-7, the V gene TRBV4-1; D is tentatively TRBD1 or TRBD2 (5 bases each). The germline V and J ends were trimmed by 8 bases and 2 bases, with 13 bases remaining between them. The CDR3 is 13 amino acids. Per germline, CDR1 MGHRA and CDR2 YSYEKL.

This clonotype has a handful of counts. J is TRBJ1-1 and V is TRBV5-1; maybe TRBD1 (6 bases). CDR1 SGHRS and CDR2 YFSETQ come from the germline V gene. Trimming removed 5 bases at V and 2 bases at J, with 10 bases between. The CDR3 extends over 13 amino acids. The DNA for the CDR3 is TGCGCCAGCAGGCCCGGGACAAACACTGAAGCTTTCTTT. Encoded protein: CASRPGTNTEAFF.

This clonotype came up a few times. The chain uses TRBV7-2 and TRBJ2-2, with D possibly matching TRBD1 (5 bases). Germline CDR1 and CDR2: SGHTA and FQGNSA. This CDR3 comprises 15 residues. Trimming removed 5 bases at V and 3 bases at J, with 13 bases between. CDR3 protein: CASSPADTHTGELFF. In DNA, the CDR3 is TGTGCCAGCAGCCCGGCGGACACCCACACCGGGGAGCTGTTTTTT.

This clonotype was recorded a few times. Here the CDR3 reads CASRLQGAVGYGYTF. In DNA, the CDR3 is TGTGCCAGCAGACTTCAGGGGGCGGTTGGCTATGGCTACACCTTC. J is TRBJ1-2 and V is TRBV6-5, with 8 bases fitting TRBD1. Germline CDR1 and CDR2: MNHEY and SVGAGI. There are 15 residues in the CDR3. Unmatched junction bases numbered 10, after V lost 6 bases and J lost 4 bases.

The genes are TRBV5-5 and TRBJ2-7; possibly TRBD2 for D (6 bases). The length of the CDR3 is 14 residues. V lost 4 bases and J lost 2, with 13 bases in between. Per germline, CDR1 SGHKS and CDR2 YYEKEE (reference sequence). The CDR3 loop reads CASSLIGGPYEQYF. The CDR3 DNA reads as TGTGCCAGCAGCCTGATCGGGGGACCCTACGAGCAGTACTTC.

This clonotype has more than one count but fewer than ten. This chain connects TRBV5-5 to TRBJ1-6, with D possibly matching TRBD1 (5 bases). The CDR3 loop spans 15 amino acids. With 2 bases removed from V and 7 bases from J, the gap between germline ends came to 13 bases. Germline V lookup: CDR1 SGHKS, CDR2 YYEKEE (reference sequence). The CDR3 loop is CASSLEGSGNSPLHF. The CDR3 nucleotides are TGTGCCAGCAGCTTAGAGGGGTCGGGGAATTCACCCCTCCACTTT.

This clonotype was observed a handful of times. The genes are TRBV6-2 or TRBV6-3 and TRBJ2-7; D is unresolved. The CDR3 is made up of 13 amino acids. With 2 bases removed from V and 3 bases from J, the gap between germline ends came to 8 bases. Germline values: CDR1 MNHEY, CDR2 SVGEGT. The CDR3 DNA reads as TGTGCCAGCAGTTACGGAGTAGTCTACGAGCAGTACTTC. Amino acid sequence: CASSYGVVYEQYF.

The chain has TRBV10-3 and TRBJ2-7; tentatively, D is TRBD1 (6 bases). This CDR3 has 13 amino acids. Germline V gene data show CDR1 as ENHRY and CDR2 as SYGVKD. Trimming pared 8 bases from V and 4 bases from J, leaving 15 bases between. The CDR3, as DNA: TGTGCCATCCGCCCGGGACACTTGTACGAGCAGTACTTC. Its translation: CAIRPGHLYEQYF.

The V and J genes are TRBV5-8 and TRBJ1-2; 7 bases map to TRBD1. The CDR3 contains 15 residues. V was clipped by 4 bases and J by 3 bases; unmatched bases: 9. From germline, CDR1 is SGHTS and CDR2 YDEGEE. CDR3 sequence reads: CASSAQGKYDYGYTF. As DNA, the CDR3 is TGTGCCAGCAGCGCACAGGGGAAATATGACTATGGCTACACCTTC. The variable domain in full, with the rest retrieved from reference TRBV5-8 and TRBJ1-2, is EAGVTQSPTHLIKTRGQQATLRCSPISGHTSVYWYQQALGLGLQFLLWYDEGEERNRGNFPPRFSGRQFPNYSSELNVNALELEDSALYLCASSAQGKYDYGYTFGSGTRLTVV.

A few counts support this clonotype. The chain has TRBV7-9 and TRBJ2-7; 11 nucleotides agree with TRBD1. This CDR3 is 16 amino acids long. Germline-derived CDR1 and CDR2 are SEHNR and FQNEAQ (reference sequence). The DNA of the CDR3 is TGTGCCAGCAGCTTAGGTCGGACAGGGGGCTCCCACGAGCAGTACGTC. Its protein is CASSLGRTGGSHEQYV.